What follows is one T cell receptor beta chain and its context. Its antigen target is currently unknown. Per-base qualities were not stored, and no clone one base away is much larger. The donors were included in the validation cohort of over a hundred subjects, a group kept apart from the approximately 700-subject first cohort. These data originate in a study of cytomegalovirus exposure and HLA in healthy donors (TCRdb year 2017). In the study overall: A later analysis indicated that the 130 or so validation repertoires were generated on the platform also employed for the 720 or so repertoires of the first cohort. The study was designed to test whether signatures of past pathogen exposure could be identified by cataloging public T cell receptors. Besides the first cohort of 666 subjects, a separate validation cohort made up of 120 or so different subjects was used. High-throughput TCR immunosequencing, statistical association of individual TCRs with disease status, and machine learning were combined to predict cytomegalovirus infection status.

Results the study describes overall, beyond this receptor: A total of roughly 160 TCR beta chains were listed by the study as associated with cytomegalovirus. A later analysis found that TCRs clustered in the first cohort also tended to co-occur in the roughly 120 validation repertoires, with 94% of cluster scores above 0. A later analysis had no HLA typing for the validation cohort, so co-occurrence there was scored across all 110 or so repertoires. The authors suggested that the approach could potentially be generalized to other disease states and immunological phenotypes. Most TCR sequences were seen in very few donors, while some public TCRs were found in many individuals. In vitro tests confirmed that a few of the cytomegalovirus-associated TCR beta chains recognize cytomegalovirus antigens. Cytomegalovirus status was reported to be diagnosed by the classifier with high specificity and sensitivity in both the original and validation cohorts.

Libraries were prepared through the immunoSEQ multiplex PCR assay. The original methods were these. A statistical classification framework was built to diagnose cytomegalovirus status from the catalog of TCR beta chain sequences. TCRdb limited this immuneACCESS table to in-frame rearrangements with V and J called. A share of clones is missing; checked studies link under half to unresolved V genes, and the rest is unexplained. That table furnishes V, J and clone size, whereas the DNA furnished D and trimming. For this sample the table gives tens of thousands of clones, of which about 90% were detected only once. The top ten constitute roughly 3.1% of the sample. The germline V gene gives CDR1 as SGHTS and CDR2 as YDEGEE. The CDR3 contains 16 residues, cysteine and phenylalanine counted. Only the CDR3 portion is preserved as DNA: 48 bases, with reading frame beginning at the first base. V is pruned by 4 bases and J by 0 bases, leaving 7 bases of the junction without a gene match.

The sequence is built from TRBV5-8 and TRBJ1-5, with 7 bases in between that match TRBD1. This sequence originates from a young man in good health and CMV-seronegative. Sequenced sample: PBMCs. The DNA sequence is TGTGCCAGCAGCGCGGGACAGTCCTATAGCAATCAGCCCCAGCATTTT. The resulting protein is CASSAGQSYSNQPQHF.